What follows are 16 T cell receptor beta chains derived from one specimen sequenced in a study of a mutant IDH1 vaccine in newly diagnosed glioma. Produced via immunoSEQ multiplex PCR; TCRdb's table is partial and in-frame only. The sample holds fewer than 60,000 clones, less than 75% seen once. Time point denoted: week 47, end of study. In the vaccine, a single dose held 300 ug of the mutant IDH1 20-mer peptide, along with topical imiquimod. These receptors have no identified antigens. This specimen consisted of peripheral blood mononuclear cells (PBMCs), obtained from a glioma patient whose treatment included an IDH1 peptide vaccine. Receptor source: a middle-aged man with glioma. Some clones in this sample may be carry-over from other donors' samples.

The table lists this clone with a few counts. CDR3 DNA: TGTGCCAGCAGTTATGCGGGTCAGCCCCAGCATTTT. It yields the protein CASSYAGQPQHF. The chain uses TRBV6-5 and TRBJ1-5; D is uncertain. V shed 3 bases and J shed 6 bases, with 6 bases lying between them. The CDR3 has 12 amino acids. The germline V gene encodes CDR1 MNHEY and CDR2 SVGAGI.

The rearrangement links TRBV15 to TRBJ2-6; maybe TRBD1 (5 bases). The length of the CDR3 is 16 residues. Germline V CDR1 and CDR2: LNHNV, YYDKDF (reference sequence). V was pared by 3 bases and J by 0 bases, with 9 bases between. The CDR3 nucleotides read TGTGCCACCAGCAGCACAGGTAGCTCTGGGGCCAACGTCCTGACTTTC. It yields the protein CATSSTGSSGANVLTF.

The chain couples TRBV18 to TRBJ1-1; no clear D. From germline, CDR1 is KGHSH and CDR2 LQKENI. The V gene lost 6 bases and the J gene lost 1 base, with 24 bases spanning the gap. This CDR3 comprises 18 residues. CDR3 in amino acids: CASSPLGPQTVTNTEAFF. CDR3 in DNA: TGTGCCAGCTCCCCGCTCGGCCCCCAGACCGTTACGAACACTGAAGCTTTCTTT.

The rearrangement uses TRBV27 and TRBJ1-2; TRBD1 is a possible D gene (5 bases). The CDR3 totals 16 residues. V gave up 0 bases and J gave up 3 bases, with 14 bases separating them. Germline CDR1 reads MNHEY; CDR2 reads SMNVEV (reference sequence). For the CDR3, the DNA is TGTGCCAGCAGTTTATCTCCAGGGTTAGGGCACTATGGCTACACCTTC. Residues: CASSLSPGLGHYGYTF.

V and J are TRBV7-9 and TRBJ2-5; the match to TRBD2 covers 7 bases. The length of the CDR3 is 18 residues. V was clipped by 5 bases and J by 4 bases; unmatched bases: 19. Germline values: CDR1 SEHNR, CDR2 FQNEAQ (reference sequence). CDR3 sequence: CASSRNRSGAFHPETQYF. CDR3 DNA: TGTGCCAGCAGCCGAAACCGGAGCGGGGCATTTCACCCAGAGACCCAGTACTTC.

This clone was counted a few times. The V call is TRBV10-3, the J call TRBJ1-5, with a possible D match to TRBD1 (6 bases). Trimming took 9 bases from V and 5 from J, leaving 11 bases between them. This CDR3 has 12 amino acids. Germline V gives CDR1 ENHRY, CDR2 SYGVKD. The CDR3 DNA sequence: TGTGCCATTGGACAGACTGATCAGCCCCAGCATTTT. This codes for CAIGQTDQPQHF.

V and J are TRBV11-2 and TRBJ1-1; D is uncertain. This CDR3 spans 13 amino acids. V lost 5 bases, J lost 1 base, and 8 bases lay in between. Germline loops: CDR1 SGHAT, CDR2 FQNNGV. The CDR3 nucleotides are TGTGCCAGCAGCAACCAAAGGAACACTGAAGCTTTCTTT. This sequence encodes CASSNQRNTEAFF.

The V call is TRBV29-1, the J call TRBJ1-2; TRBD1 matches at 9 bases. V lost 5 bases, J lost 0 bases, and 22 bases stayed unmatched. Germline V lookup: CDR1 SQVTM, CDR2 ANQGSEA. This CDR3 region has 20 residues. The CDR3 DNA reads as TGCAGCGTTTGGGGGGATGAGGCCGGGACAGGGCAACCACCTAACTATGGCTACACCTTC. Its translation is CSVWGDEAGTGQPPNYGYTF.

The rearrangement uses TRBV18 and TRBJ1-1; possible D gene TRBD1, 6 bases. The germline gives CDR1 KGHSH, CDR2 LQKENI. The CDR3 consists of 14 residues. Trimming removed 6 bases from V and 1 base from J, with 12 bases in between. The CDR3 region has the DNA TGTGCCAGCTCCCGAGGACAGAGGAACACTGAAGCTTTCTTT. Residues: CASSRGQRNTEAFF.

The sample holds a few counts of this clone. The gene calls are TRBV7-9 and TRBJ1-3; 7 nucleotides align to TRBD1. Germline V gene sequence: CDR1 SEHNR, CDR2 FQNEAQ (reference sequence). The CDR3 totals 14 residues. With V trimmed by 4 bases and J by 7 bases, 7 bases remained unmatched. CDR3 sequence: CASSSRQGRNTIYF. The CDR3 DNA sequence: TGTGCCAGCAGCTCGAGACAGGGAAGGAACACCATATATTTT. The variable domain in full, with the rest retrieved from reference TRBV7-9 and TRBJ1-3, is DTGVSQNPRHKITKRGQNVTFRCDPISEHNRLYWYRQTLGQGPEFLTYFQNEAQLEKSRLLSDRFSAERPKGSFSTLEIQRTEQGDSAMYLCASSSRQGRNTIYFGEGSWLTVV.

CDR3 loop: CAWSGGFHTEAFF. The CDR3 nucleotides are TGTGCCTGGAGTGGGGGCTTTCACACTGAAGCTTTCTTT. The V call is TRBV30, the J call TRBJ1-1, with D tentatively TRBD1 (5 bases). Trimming took 1 base from V and 3 from J, leaving 9 bases between them. The CDR3 totals 13 residues. Germline V gene lookup returns CDR1 GTSNPN and CDR2 SVGIG (reference sequence).

The CDR3 DNA sequence: TGCGCCAGCCATGGACAGGGCGCCGGGGAGCTGTTTTTT. This sequence encodes CASHGQGAGELFF. The chain couples TRBV10-2 to TRBJ2-2, with 8 bases aligning to TRBD1. In germline, CDR1 is WSHSY, CDR2 SAAADI. This CDR3 contains 13 residues. The V and J ends lost 8 bases and 6 bases, in that order; junction bases with no gene match: 5.

V and J are TRBV5-1 and TRBJ2-7; 7 bases are shared with TRBD1. The length of the CDR3 is 15 residues. Germline V lookup: CDR1 SGHRS, CDR2 YFSETQ. After removal of 0 bases from V and 2 bases from J, the junction contained 5 bases not matched to a gene. The CDR3 DNA reads as TGCGCCAGCAGCTTGGATGGGACAGCTACCTACGAGCAGTACTTC. Its translation: CASSLDGTATYEQYF.

The V gene is TRBV14, the J gene TRBJ2-5, with D perhaps TRBD2 (6 bases). Germline CDR1 SGHDN, CDR2 FVKESK. The V end was cut by 1 base, the J end by 3 bases, with 21 bases between. The CDR3 consists of 18 residues. As DNA, the CDR3 is TGTGCCAGCAGCCAAGGAAGCCGTACGGGACTCTCGGAAGAGACCCAGTACTTC. This codes for CASSQGSRTGLSEETQYF. Combining the CDR3 with reference TRBV14 and TRBJ2-5 gives the whole variable domain EAGVTQFPSHSVIEKGQTVTLRCDPISGHDNLYWYRRVMGKEIKFLLHFVKESKQDESGMPNNRFLAERTGGTYSTLKVQPAELEDSGVYFCASSQGSRTGLSEETQYFGPGTRLLVL.

V usage is TRBV30 and J usage is TRBJ2-7, with 9 positions matching TRBD2. The trim removed 1 base at V and 4 bases at J, leaving 5 bases unmatched. The germline V gene has CDR1 GTSNPN and CDR2 SVGIG (reference sequence). The CDR3 contains 14 residues. CDR3 in amino acids: CAWSGGGASYEQYF. Here the CDR3 DNA reads TGTGCCTGGAGTGGCGGGGGGGCTTCGTACGAGCAGTACTTC. The full variable domain, rest sourced from reference TRBV30 and TRBJ2-7, is SQTIHQWPATLVQPVGSPLSLECTVEGTSNPNLYWYRQAAGRGLQLLFYSVGIGQISSEVPQNLSASRPQDRQFILSSKKLLLSDSGFYLCAWSGGGASYEQYFGPGTRLTVT.

The V call is TRBV7-8, the J call TRBJ1-2, with 7 bases identical to TRBD1. The CDR3 runs 14 residues. J gave up 5 bases and V 1 base, and 4 bases lay outside the gene matches. CDR1 SGHVS and CDR2 FQNEAQ come from the germline V gene. The CDR3 loop is CASSLGPGGYGYTF. Here the CDR3 DNA reads TGTGCCAGCAGCTTAGGCCCAGGGGGATATGGCTACACCTTC.